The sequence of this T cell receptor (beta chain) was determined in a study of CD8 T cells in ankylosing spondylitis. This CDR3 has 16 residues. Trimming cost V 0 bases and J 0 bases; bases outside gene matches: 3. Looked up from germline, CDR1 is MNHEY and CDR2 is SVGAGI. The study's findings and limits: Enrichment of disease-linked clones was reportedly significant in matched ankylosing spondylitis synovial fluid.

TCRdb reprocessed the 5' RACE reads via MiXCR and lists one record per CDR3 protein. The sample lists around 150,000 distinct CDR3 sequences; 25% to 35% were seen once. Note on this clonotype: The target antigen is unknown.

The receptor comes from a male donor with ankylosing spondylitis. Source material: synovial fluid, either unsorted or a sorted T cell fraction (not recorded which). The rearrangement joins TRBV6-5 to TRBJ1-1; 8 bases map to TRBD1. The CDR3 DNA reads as TGTGCCAGCAGTTACTCGCGGACAGGGATGAACACTGAAGCTTTCTTT. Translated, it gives CASSYSRTGMNTEAFF.